A single sample gave rise to the 11 T cell receptor beta chains below, sequenced in a study of cytomegalovirus exposure and HLA in healthy donors. Primers: 60 Vbeta forward and 13 Jbeta reverse. Sequencing used immunoSEQ multiplex PCR; TCRdb keeps in-frame clones, though not all of them. The sample holds 99,000 or so clones, over 70% seen once. Material: PBMCs. Every receptor here comes from a woman aged 40 to 49 in good health and CMV-seropositive.

In this sample, this clone turned up a few times. The chain joins TRBV6-5 to TRBJ1-2; 7 nucleotides agree with TRBD1. CDR1 is MNHEY, CDR2 SVGAGI, per germline. This CDR3 spans 13 amino acids. J was trimmed by 8 bases and V by 7 bases; bases with no gene match: 10. The CDR3 nucleotides read TGTGCCAGCACCCAGGCACAGGGGATAGGCTACACCTTC. It encodes CASTQAQGIGYTF.

This chain connects TRBV11-2 to TRBJ1-1; D is uncertain. Germline values: CDR1 SGHAT, CDR2 FQNNGV. The CDR3 is 16 residues long. V shed 2 bases and J shed 0 bases, with 13 bases lying between them. CDR3: CASSLPSSGLNTEAFF. The DNA of the CDR3 is TGTGCCAGCAGCTTACCCTCGTCGGGTTTGAACACTGAAGCTTTCTTT.

This chain links TRBV6-5 with TRBJ2-7; 7 bases are shared with TRBD2. V lost 7 bases and J lost 7; bases outside the gene matches: 10. Per germline, CDR1 MNHEY and CDR2 SVGAGI. This CDR3 spans 13 amino acids. CDR3 amino acids: CASTHRPGGEQYF. Written as DNA, the CDR3 is TGTGCCAGCACCCACAGGCCCGGGGGGGAGCAGTACTTC.

The sample holds a few counts of this clone. The chain carries TRBV4-3 and TRBJ1-4, with TRBD1 matching over 11 bases. The germline CDR1 and CDR2 sequences are LGHNA and YSLEER. After removal of 6 bases from V and 7 bases from J, the junction contained 7 bases not matched to a gene. CDR3 length: 15 residues. CDR3 DNA: TGCGCCAGCAGTCACGCGGACAGGGGGCTTGAAAAACTGTTTTTT. Protein sequence: CASSHADRGLEKLFF.

The chain is built from TRBV10-2 and TRBJ1-2, with 9 bases lining up with TRBD1. The J segment lost 4 bases and the V segment lost 6 bases, leaving 3 bases of the junction unmatched. The germline CDR1 and CDR2 sequences are WSHSY and SAAADI. The CDR3 is 13 residues long. CDR3 sequence (DNA): TGCGCCAGCAGAGGACAGGGGCTCTATGGCTACACCTTC. Amino acids: CASRGQGLYGYTF.

This rearrangement joins TRBV10-2 to TRBJ1-4; 12 bases line up with TRBD1. There are 16 residues in the CDR3. Looked up from germline, CDR1 is WSHSY and CDR2 is SAAADI. The V segment lost 3 bases and the J segment 10 bases; nucleotides outside the gene matches: 9. CDR3 nucleotide sequence: TGCGCCAGCAGTGAAGGGACAGGGGGCAGTTCGGGAAAACTGTTTTTT. Its protein product is CASSEGTGGSSGKLFF.

The chain joins TRBV5-6 to TRBJ1-2, with TRBD1 matching over 7 bases. CDR1 SGHDT and CDR2 YYEEEE come from the germline V gene. The junction had 7 bases not matched to a gene; V was cut back by 4 bases and J by 4 bases. The CDR3 extends over 14 amino acids. The CDR3 region is CASSPGQPFYGYTF. The DNA for the CDR3 is TGTGCCAGCAGCCCGGGACAGCCTTTCTATGGCTACACCTTC.

The V gene is TRBV7-2, the J gene TRBJ2-5; 7 bases agree with TRBD1. The trim removed 5 bases at V and 2 bases at J, leaving 5 bases unmatched. Germline V gives CDR1 SGHTA, CDR2 FQGNSA. The CDR3 contains 14 residues. The CDR3 is CASSLGQTQETQYF. Here the CDR3 DNA reads TGTGCCAGCAGCCTGGGACAGACTCAAGAGACCCAGTACTTC.

The V call is TRBV2, the J call TRBJ1-2; 9 bases align to TRBD1. The CDR3 is made up of 11 amino acids. Trimming cost V 8 bases and J 10 bases; bases outside gene matches: 5. Germline V gene data show CDR1 as SNHLY and CDR2 as FYNNEI. CDR3 protein: CASQRTGAYTF. The CDR3 bases are TGTGCCAGCCAACGGACAGGGGCCTACACCTTC.

The rearrangement joins TRBV5-1 to TRBJ2-3; unclear D gene. This CDR3 region has 14 residues. Germline V lookup: CDR1 SGHRS, CDR2 YFSETQ. V lost 2 bases to trimming and J lost 1 base, with 8 bases between them. The CDR3 here is CASSFYLRTDTQYF. The DNA for the CDR3 is TGCGCCAGCAGCTTCTACCTGCGCACAGATACGCAGTATTTT.

CDR3 sequence reads: CASKDLGGSSYNEQFF. In nucleotides, the CDR3 is TGCGCCAGCAAGGATCTTGGGGGGAGCTCCTACAATGAGCAGTTCTTC. V usage is TRBV4-1 and J usage is TRBJ2-1, with D possibly TRBD2 on 6 matching bases. This CDR3 is built from 16 residues. Germline V lookup: CDR1 MGHRA, CDR2 YSYEKL. Between the trimmed V and J ends, which lost 7 bases and 0 bases, there was a span of 16 bases.